This T cell receptor (beta chain) was obtained from a study of shared clonotypes between healthy human individuals. Overall study results and limits: The rarefaction results pointed to incomplete sorted-subset sequencing despite large depth.

A note on this clone: Its antigen is not known.

Sequencing was performed with immunoSEQ multiplex PCR; in TCRdb, only in-frame clones are kept and a portion is missing. The sample has roughly 2,300,000 clones, roughly 90% seen once. The length of the CDR3 is 11 residues. Germline CDR1 is MDHEN and CDR2 is SYDVKM. V dropped 10 bases and J dropped 7 bases, with 10 bases sitting between them. The sequenced sample was naive CD4+ T cells from PBMCs. Sample subset: CD45RA+ positively selected. The receptor was derived from a man younger than 30 in good health. Some clones in this sample may be carry-over from other donors' samples. This chain connects TRBV28 to TRBJ1-4; D is perhaps TRBD1 (5 bases). DNA for the CDR3: TGTGCCACCAGGGCCGTTGAAAAACTGTTTTTT. Protein sequence: CATRAVEKLFF.